These 31 T cell receptor beta chains came from one sample sequenced in a study of tumor and adjacent non-tumor tissue in lung cancer. No cell sorting was done before RNA was extracted from the tissue. The library came from three nested PCR rounds adapted from ARM-PCR protocols. TCRdb independently ran MiXCR on the multiplex PCR reads; one entry per CDR3 protein. In the table there are under 100,000 distinct CDR3 sequences, approximately 68% of which are singletons. Sequencing input: lung tumor tissue. These receptors all come from a woman in her seventies with non-small cell lung cancer.

As for this clonotype: One end of the junction varies from germline; a read error may be responsible. This rearrangement joins TRBV6-2 or TRBV6-3 to TRBJ1-3, with D unclear. The CDR3 is 16 amino acids. Germline V gene sequence: CDR1 MNHEY, CDR2 SVGEGT. The CDR3 reads CSSNDPVPVSGNTIYF. CDR3 nucleotide sequence: TGTTCCAGCAACGATCCGGTGCCAGTTTCTGGAAACACCATATATTTT.

Concerning this clonotype itself: Possible read error: a much larger clone is one base away. This likely comes from a read error, as the CDR3 has no conserved phenylalanine or tryptophan at its end. V is TRBV7-2 and J is TRBJ2-3; TRBD1 agrees at 8 bases. Germline V CDR1 and CDR2: SGHTA, FQGNSA. CDR3 size: 14 residues. V lost 4 bases, J lost 3 bases, and 3 bases stayed unmatched. In DNA, the CDR3 is TGTGCCAGCAGCTCAGACAGGGGTACAGATACGCAGTATTTG. Translating gives CASSSDRGTDTQYL.

Only a few counts were recorded for this clonotype. At one boundary the junction diverges from the germline segment, which might be a read error. This chain links TRBV4-1 with TRBJ2-7; TRBD2 agrees at 7 bases. The CDR3 loop spans 15 amino acids. The germline gives CDR1 MGHRA, CDR2 YSYEKL. The CDR3 spells CTSSQRTSGRYEQYF. The CDR3 DNA is TGCACCAGCAGCCAAAGGACTAGTGGGAGGTACGAGCAGTACTTC.

Many counts were recorded for this clonotype. Given a much more abundant clone one base away, this may be a read error. The V and J genes are TRBV6-2 or TRBV6-3 and TRBJ1-1; perhaps TRBD1 as D (5 bases). This CDR3 is 13 amino acids long. Per the germline V gene, CDR1 is MNHEY and CDR2 is SVGEGT. CDR3 coding DNA: TGTGCCAGCCTAAGGGGCATGAACACTGAAGCTTCCTTT. Encoded protein: CASLRGMNTEASF.

Details on this clonotype: A junction end diverges from the germline sequence, so it may reflect a read error. The chain recombines TRBV6-5 with TRBJ2-3, with no clear D. The J call is uncertain, as TRBJ1-5 better fits the DNA end. CDR1 and CDR2 from the germline V gene are MNHEY and SVGAGI. The CDR3 contains 15 residues. CDR3 nucleotide sequence: TGTGCCAGTAGTTACTCGTTTATAAACGCAGATACGCAGCATTTT. It translates to CASSYSFINADTQHF.

To note about this clonotype: Relative to the germline gene, one junction end is altered; a read error may explain this. The chain is built from TRBV5-5 and TRBJ1-6, with D tentatively TRBD1 (5 bases). Germline CDR1 and CDR2: SGHKS and YYEKEE (reference sequence). The CDR3 contains 15 residues. The CDR3 protein is CTSSLVLQGNPPLHF. CDR3 coding DNA: TGTACCAGCAGCTTGGTATTGCAGGGAAATCCACCCCTACACTTT.

On this clonotype itself: This sequence may be a read error, since a much larger clone differs from it by one base. The V and J genes are TRBV20-1 and TRBJ1-1, with D possibly TRBD1 on 5 matching bases. CDR1 is DFQATT, CDR2 SNEGSKA, per germline (reference sequence). The CDR3 sequence is 15 residues long. The CDR3 here is CRAPGRPDMNTEAFF. In DNA form, the CDR3 reads TGCAGGGCCCCGGGACGGCCTGACATGAACACTGAAGCTTTCTTT.

Remarks on this clonotype: A junction end diverges from the germline sequence, so it may reflect a read error. The rearrangement joins TRBV20-1 to TRBJ2-5; D gene ambiguous. The CDR3 is 13 amino acids. Germline V lookup: CDR1 DFQATT, CDR2 SNEGSKA (reference sequence). The CDR3 reads CNAPESIIETQNF. CDR3 in DNA: TGCAATGCTCCAGAAAGTATTATAGAGACCCAGAACTTC.

About this clonotype itself: A single base separates this from a much larger clone, so it may be a read error. The V gene is TRBV20-1, the J gene TRBJ1-1; D gene ambiguous. CDR1 is DFQATT, CDR2 SNEGSKA, per germline (reference sequence). The ends were cut back, 6 bases at V and 2 bases at J, with 10 bases in the middle. This CDR3 spans 12 amino acids. The CDR3 DNA reads as TGCAGTGCCACCTGCGATAACACTGAAGCTTTCTTT. Protein: CSATCDNTEAFF.

In its sample, this clonotype was seen once. At one end, the junction sequence differs from germline, possibly due to a read error. The chain uses TRBV5-5 and TRBJ1-1; D possibly corresponds to TRBD1 (6 bases). Germline loops: CDR1 SGHKS, CDR2 YYEKEE (reference sequence). This CDR3 has 15 amino acids. The CDR3 DNA follows: TGTGCCAGTAGCTTGGATCCAAGGGGGTACACTGAAGCTTTCTTT. It is translated as CASSLDPRGYTEAFF.

This clonotype has only one observation. In this CDR3 the conserved last residue, phenylalanine or tryptophan, is missing, so a read error is likely. The chain uses TRBV4-1 and TRBJ2-3, with 9 bases identical to TRBD2. Germline-derived CDR1 and CDR2 are MGHRA and YSYEKL. This CDR3 spans 16 amino acids. The CDR3 region is CTSSQVVAGDPDTQYL. The DNA for the CDR3 is TGCACCAGCAGCCAAGTAGTAGCGGGAGACCCAGATACGCAGTATTTG.

As to this clonotype: The junction differs from germline at one of its ends, possibly a read error. The rearrangement links TRBV4-1 to TRBJ1-4; D not resolved. The CDR3 loop spans 16 amino acids. Germline CDR1 and CDR2: MGHRA and YSYEKL. CDR3 sequence reads: CVSSQDQWAGDEKLFF. Written as DNA, the CDR3 is TGCGTCAGCAGCCAAGACCAATGGGCAGGTGATGAAAAACTGTTTTTT.

This clonotype was recorded a few times. A read error may be the cause here, since a much bigger clone is one base away. The conserved phenylalanine or tryptophan normally closing the CDR3 is absent here, so this likely arose from a read error. The chain links TRBV6-2 or TRBV6-3 to TRBJ1-1; D is perhaps TRBD1 (5 bases). V shed 5 bases and J shed 7 bases, with 17 bases lying between them. This CDR3 has 14 residues. Germline loops: CDR1 MNHEY, CDR2 SVGEGT. DNA for the CDR3: TGTGCCAGCAGTCGCCGACTGGGGGGGGATGAAGCTTTCCTT. Protein product: CASSRRLGGDEAFL.

Points on this clonotype: A much larger clone differs from this one at a single base, so this may be a read error. The CDR3, as DNA: TGTGCCAGCAGCTCGCCGGGACGGGGGAACACTGAAGCTTTCTTT. Translation: CASSSPGRGNTEAFF. The chain has TRBV5-4 and TRBJ1-1; a weak D match, TRBD1 (5 bases). Germline loops: CDR1 SGHNT, CDR2 YYREEE (reference sequence). The CDR3 runs to 15 residues. Trimming pared 3 bases from V and 1 base from J, leaving 13 bases between.

This clonotype was observed at least ten times. This may be a read error: a much more frequent sequence differs by one nucleotide. This sequence joins TRBV11-3 and TRBJ2-7; 8 bases are shared with TRBD1. Germline CDR1 and CDR2: SGHNT and YENEEA. The CDR3 sequence is 14 residues long. V was clipped by 4 bases and J by 2 bases; unmatched bases: 4. The CDR3 DNA follows: TGTGCCAGCAGCTCAGCGACAGGGGCCTACGAGCAGTACTTC. This codes for CASSSATGAYEQYF.

With regard to this clonotype: This clone may be a read error of a much larger clone one base away. This chain connects TRBV6-5 to TRBJ1-1; D may be TRBD1 (6 bases). The germline gives CDR1 MNHEY, CDR2 SVGAGI. V lost 9 bases, J lost 5 bases, and 22 bases lay in between. The CDR3 runs 15 residues. Here the CDR3 reads CASYHKDSGFTEAFF. The CDR3 region has the DNA TGTGCCAGTTATCATAAGGACAGTGGATTTACTGAAGCTTTCTTT.

About this clonotype: A read error may produce the germline difference seen at one junction end. This rearrangement joins TRBV11-2 to TRBJ2-5, with 8 bases aligning to TRBD1. The CDR3 has 13 residues. Germline assignment: CDR1 SGHAT and CDR2 FQNNGV. CDR3 amino acids: CPSSLDRGETQYF. The CDR3 DNA follows: TGTCCCAGCAGCTTAGACAGGGGCGAGACCCAGTACTTC.

The V and J genes are TRBV5-6 and TRBJ1-1; D is uncertain. In germline, CDR1 is SGHDT, CDR2 YYEEEE. The CDR3 spans 13 residues. Trimming took off 4 bases at V and 5 bases at J, with 12 bases between the two ends. The CDR3 DNA follows: TGTGCCAGCAGCCTACTTTCGGAGACTGAAGCTTTCTTT. It encodes CASSLLSETEAFF.

On this clonotype: A read error may explain this, as a much larger clone is one base away. The chain joins TRBV28 to TRBJ2-7; 7 bases agree with TRBD2. There are 14 residues in the CDR3. The germline V gene encodes CDR1 MDHEN and CDR2 SYDVKM. CDR3 amino acids: CASSLPSGVSEQHF. Written as DNA, the CDR3 is TGTGCCAGCAGTTTGCCTAGCGGCGTGAGTGAGCAGCACTTC.

This clonotype has a single count. A much larger clone lies one base from this, so it may be a read error. V gene TRBV28 combines with J gene TRBJ1-1; TRBD1 might be the D (6 bases). Germline V lookup: CDR1 MDHEN, CDR2 SYDVKM. Trimming stripped 5 bases from V and 3 bases from J, with 10 bases between. The CDR3 runs to 13 residues. CDR3 amino acids: CASSTGWDTEAFF. CDR3 nucleotide sequence: TGTGCCAGCAGTACAGGGTGGGACACTGAAGCTTTCTTT.

About this clonotype: This CDR3 fails to terminate in the conserved phenylalanine or tryptophan, so it likely reflects a read error. The chain couples TRBV4-2 to TRBJ2-1, with 8 bases that match TRBD1. Germline CDR1 reads LGHNA; CDR2 reads YNFKEQ. The CDR3 extends over 14 amino acids. DNA of the CDR3: TGTGCCAACAGCCAAGCCGCAGGGGGCGGGGAGCAGTTCTTG. It encodes CANSQAAGGGEQFL.

In the case of this clonotype: An end of the junction does not agree with germline; a read error may underlie this. The rearrangement joins TRBV12-3 or TRBV12-4 to TRBJ2-7; D is tentatively TRBD1 or TRBD2 (5 bases each). The CDR3 spans 13 residues. The CDR3 here is CSRSPVGPGEQYF. Here the CDR3 DNA reads TGTTCCAGGAGCCCCGTGGGACCCGGCGAGCAGTACTTC.

Regarding this clonotype: A read error may account for a junction end that differs from germline. The V call is TRBV7-9, the J call TRBJ2-7; D is possibly TRBD1 (5 bases). Looked up from germline, CDR1 is SEHNR and CDR2 is FQNEAQ (reference sequence). CDR3 length: 14 residues. This CDR3 is CACSLEQAAWEQYF. The DNA for the CDR3 is TGTGCCTGCAGCTTAGAACAGGCTGCATGGGAGCAGTACTTC.

This clonotype was observed a handful of times. A much more abundant neighbour one base away suggests this may be a read error. The J gene is TRBJ2-7, the V gene TRBV4-2; TRBD2 matches at 11 bases. Germline V CDR1 and CDR2: LGHNA, YNFKEQ. J was trimmed by 6 bases and V by 0 bases; bases with no gene match: 7. CDR3 length: 16 amino acids. The CDR3 is CASSQEGCLAGGEQYF. The CDR3, as DNA: TGTGCCAGCAGCCAAGAGGGGTGTCTAGCGGGGGGCGAGCAGTACTTC.

This clonotype appeared once. The junction departs from the called germline gene at one end, perhaps through a read error. The rearrangement uses TRBV11-1 and TRBJ2-7, with 8 bases fitting TRBD1. This CDR3 contains 14 residues. In germline, CDR1 is SGHAT, CDR2 FQDESV (reference sequence). The CDR3 region is CARSLSDRDGEQYF. The CDR3 nucleotides are TGCGCCAGGAGCCTCTCGGACAGGGATGGCGAGCAGTACTTC.

To note about this clonotype: Germline is not matched at one junction end, which may reflect a read error. The chain employs TRBV6-5 and TRBJ2-1; TRBD2 might be the D (5 bases). The CDR3 sequence is 12 residues long. CDR1 is MNHEY, CDR2 SVGAGI, per germline. CDR3 protein: CVSSYSGNEQFF. CDR3 nucleotide sequence: TGTGTCAGCAGTTACTCGGGGAATGAGCAGTTCTTC.

Turning to this clonotype: A much larger clone lies one base from this, so it may be a read error. The genes are TRBV5-4 and TRBJ2-3; maybe TRBD1 (5 bases). The V gene's germline CDR1 is SGHNT and CDR2 YYREEE (reference sequence). The CDR3 is 16 amino acids. The CDR3 nucleotides are TGTGCCAGCTGCTTGGTATTGGGCAGGGACACAGATACGCAGTATTTT. Translating it yields CASCLVLGRDTDTQYF.

Remarks on this clonotype: Sequence at one end of the junction differs from germline and may be a read error. This chain uses TRBV6-2 or TRBV6-3 with TRBJ2-5; D unresolved. CDR3 length equals 11 residues. The germline V gene encodes CDR1 MNHEY and CDR2 SVGEGT. CDR3 coding DNA: TGTGTCAGCAGTTACGAAGAGATCCAGTACTTC. Translated, it gives CVSSYEEIQYF.

This clonotype was recorded many times. The chain employs TRBV20-1 and TRBJ2-5, with 9 bases aligning to TRBD2. The V segment lost 6 bases and the J segment 5 bases; nucleotides outside the gene matches: 7. The CDR3 runs to 13 residues. The V gene's germline CDR1 is DFQATT and CDR2 SNEGSKA (reference sequence). The chain's CDR3 is CSAQREVEETQYF. The CDR3 DNA reads as TGCAGTGCCCAGCGGGAGGTAGAGGAGACCCAGTACTTC.

Turning to this clonotype: A junction boundary mismatches the germline segment, possibly from a read error. This chain joins TRBV4-2 and TRBJ2-1; TRBD1 matches at 8 bases. Germline V gene lookup returns CDR1 LGHNA and CDR2 YNFKEQ. This CDR3 spans 14 amino acids. The CDR3 sequence: CDSSQAAGGGEQFF. The CDR3, as DNA: TGTGACAGCAGTCAAGCCGCAGGGGGCGGGGAACAGTTCTTC.

This rearrangement joins TRBV12-3 or TRBV12-4 to TRBJ1-2; no reliable D call. V lost 3 bases and J 10 bases, leaving 21 bases between the germline ends. CDR3 size: 15 residues. The CDR3 protein is CASSFSGARAKDYTF. In DNA, the CDR3 is TGTGCCAGCAGTTTCAGTGGAGCACGGGCGAAAGACTACACCTTC.